This T cell receptor (beta chain) was observed in a study of T-cell reconstitution after alpha-beta-depleted transplantation in children. The study, taken as a whole, reports: Once a year had passed after transplant, T-cell counts and diversity came mostly from newly produced T cells.

Unique molecular identifiers were incorporated during preparation of the TCRbeta library. TCRdb recomputed calls from the PCR reads with MiXCR, one row per CDR3 protein. Of about 980,000 distinct CDR3 sequences detected, under 30% appear once; the ten largest clones hold about 28%. In germline, CDR1 is SGHTA, CDR2 FQGTGA. This CDR3 comprises 15 residues. V was pared by 1 base and J by 3 bases, with 10 bases between. A few counts support this clonotype. What it binds is unknown. This chain joins TRBV7-3 and TRBJ2-1; D is uncertain. This sequence was found in a boy younger than two who had a stem cell transplant for SCID, so the T cells may come from the graft donor. The sample was PBMCs, mostly from graft donor cells, taken 360 days after TCRalphabeta/CD19-depleted stem cell transplant. This CDR3 reads CASSLNEQVYNEQFF. The CDR3 DNA sequence: TGTGCCAGCAGCTTAAATGAGCAGGTCTACAATGAGCAGTTCTTC.